This TCR beta chain was sequenced for a study of blood T cell repertoires in COVID-19. CDR1 is SEHNR and CDR2 is FQNEAQ in the germline V gene (reference sequence). There are 13 residues in the CDR3. The J segment lost 5 bases and the V segment lost 7 bases, leaving 6 bases of the junction unmatched. In the original analysis: Reference gene primer amplification gave nucleated cell count estimates. The assay was immunoSEQ multiplex PCR, and TCRdb's table has in-frame clones only and misses some. The DNA was the basis for D and trimming; V, J and clone size are from that table. The repertoire consists of around 620,000 clones, with over 80% occurring once and the leading ten covering under 0.3%.

The sequencing sample was made of peripheral blood. The V and J genes are TRBV7-9 and TRBJ1-2; 8 nucleotides line up with TRBD1. The sequence derives from a woman aged 18-35 years with acute or convalescent COVID-19. The CDR3 nucleotides read TGTGCCAGCACCAGGGGACAGGCGTATGGCTACACCTTC. It codes for CASTRGQAYGYTF.